These T cell receptor beta chains were read from a single sample in a study of shared clonotypes between healthy human individuals. Sequencing used immunoSEQ multiplex PCR; TCRdb keeps in-frame clones, though not all of them. Of around 1.6 million clones in the sample, approximately 98% were seen once. Sample: naive CD4+ T cells sorted from blood. Source of these receptors: a man in his thirties or forties in good health. Both conserved end residues are part of each CDR3. The D gene is left open where the match is weak. Some rows mark clone size as missing; the rest say once, few, many or name a class of expanded clone.

>-|-|TRBJ2-2|TRBV7-2
TGTGCCAGCAGCTTACGCGGGAACACCGGGGAGCTGTTTTTT
CASSLRGNTGELFF
>-|-|TRBJ2-7|TRBV19
TGTGCCAGTAGTATAGATCCCTCTAGCGTTGGCGGCGAGCAGTACTTC
CASSIDPSSVGGEQYF
>-|TRBD2|TRBJ2-2|TRBV18
TGTGCCAGCTCAGCTACTAGCGGGAGCAAGACCGGGGAGCTGTTTTTT
CASSATSGSKTGELFF
>once|TRBD2|TRBJ2-3|TRBV5-1
TGCGCCAGCAGCTTGATAGTAGCGGGGACAGATACGCAGTATTTT
CASSLIVAGTDTQYF
>-|TRBD1|TRBJ1-1|TRBV11-3
TGTGCCAGCAGCCAGGGACAGACCAACTGGGCTTTCTTT
CASSQGQTNWAFF
>-|TRBD1|TRBJ2-2|TRBV7-2
TGTGCCAGCAGCTTAGTCAGAATCGTAGGGACAGCGAACACCGGGGAGCTGTTTTTT
CASSLVRIVGTANTGELFF
>once|TRBD1|TRBJ1-1|TRBV28
TGTGCCAGCAGTTTAGGACAGGGATTTTTTGGCGCTTTCTTT
CASSLGQGFFGAFF
>-|-|TRBJ2-7|TRBV6-1
TGTGCCAGCAGTGATTCCGCAGGTGGATGGTACTACGAGCAGTACTTC
CASSDSAGGWYYEQYF
>-|-|TRBJ2-1|TRBV5-4
TGTGCCAGCAGCTTGGTGACAAACAATGAGCAGTTCTTC
CASSLVTNNEQFF
>-|TRBD2|TRBJ2-1|TRBV9
TGTGCCAGCAGCGTAGATCTTAGCGGGAGAATGGATGAGCAGTTCTTC
CASSVDLSGRMDEQFF
>-|TRBD2|TRBJ2-3|TRBV4-1
TGCGCCAGCAGCTCCGTATTGGGTAGCGGGATTTCCACAGATACGCAGTATTTT
CASSSVLGSGISTDTQYF
>-|-|TRBJ1-2|TRBV6-5
TGTGCCAGCAGCTGGGGATTAGCGGGTGGCTACACCTTC
CASSWGLAGGYTF
>-|-|TRBJ1-5|TRBV20-1
TGCAGTGCTAGAACAGGCTACCAGCATTTT
CSARTGYQHF
>-|-|TRBJ2-3|TRBV19
TGTGCCAGTAGTGTCCGGGCAGATACGCAGTATTTT
CASSVRADTQYF
>-|TRBD2|TRBJ2-7|TRBV2
TGTGCCAGCACCAGACTAGCGGGGAGCGAGCAGTACTTC
CASTRLAGSEQYF
>once|-|TRBJ1-5|TRBV30
TGTGCCTGGAGTGTCCAGGATCAGCCCCAGCATTTT
CAWSVQDQPQHF
>-|TRBD1|TRBJ1-3|TRBV5-1
TGCGCCAGCAGCGAACCAGGGGGCTCTGGAAACACCATATATTTT
CASSEPGGSGNTIYF
>-|-|TRBJ2-7|TRBV28
TGTGCCAGCAGCGATCCCGGGTACGAGCAGTACTTC
CASSDPGYEQYF
>-|TRBD1|TRBJ2-2|TRBV5-4
TGTGCCAGCAGCGGTACTTTCACCGGGACAGTAAACACCGGGGAGCTGTTTTTT
CASSGTFTGTVNTGELFF
>-|TRBD1|TRBJ2-4|TRBV19
TGTGCCAGTAGTATAGATAGGGACAGACTAGCCAAAAACATTCAGTACTTC
CASSIDRDRLAKNIQYF
>-|TRBD1|TRBJ2-7|TRBV5-4
TGTGCCAGCAGCCCTCCGGACAGGGAGTACGAGCAGTACTTC
CASSPPDREYEQYF
>-|TRBD2|TRBJ2-6|TRBV4-3
TGCGCCAGCAGCGCGCAGTTAGCGGGACCCTCTGGGGCCAACGTCCTGACTTTC
CASSAQLAGPSGANVLTF
>-|-|TRBJ1-3|TRBV2
TGTGCCAGCAGCGAGGACAGCCTTGGAGGAAACACCATATATTTT
CASSEDSLGGNTIYF
>-|TRBD2|TRBJ2-1|TRBV19
TGTGCCAGTAGTATAACCGGGAGGGCCGCGCAGTTCTTC
CASSITGRAAQFF
>-|-|TRBJ1-5|TRBV10-3
TGTGCCATCAGTGAGTCAATGGGTATTGGCAATCAGCCCCAGCATTTT
CAISESMGIGNQPQHF
>once|-|TRBJ1-2|TRBV14
TGTGCCAGCAGCCAAGGATGGGGCCTTAACTATGGCTACACCTTC
CASSQGWGLNYGYTF
>-|-|TRBJ2-1|TRBV15
TGTGCCACGACCATGGGTAGGAACAACGCATTCTATGAGCAGTTCTTC
CATTMGRNNAFYEQFF
>once|TRBD1|TRBJ1-2|TRBV6-5
TGTGCCAGCAGTACCGGACAGGGCGGGGGAGGCTACACCTTC
CASSTGQGGGGYTF
>once|TRBD1|TRBJ1-4|TRBV7-2
TGTGCCAGCAGCGAGCAGGGGGCAACTAATGAAAAACTGTTTTTT
CASSEQGATNEKLFF
>few|TRBD1|TRBJ1-1|TRBV6-5
TGTGCCAGCAGTTACACAGGGGCCGGGATTGGGACTGAAGCTTTCTTT
CASSYTGAGIGTEAFF
>-|TRBD1|TRBJ1-4|TRBV7-9
TGTGCCAGCAGCGGCCGGGACAGGGAGTTAGAAAAACTGTTTTTT
CASSGRDRELEKLFF
>-|TRBD2|TRBJ2-2|TRBV4-1
TGCGCCAGCAGCCAAGCTCTACGGCTAGCGGGGGGAGAATCCGGGGAGCTGTTTTTT
CASSQALRLAGGESGELFF
>-|-|TRBJ2-1|TRBV14
TGTGCCAGCAGCCCACGAATGGCGTCGAGCTCCTACAATGAGCAGTTCTTC
CASSPRMASSSYNEQFF
>-|-|TRBJ1-5|TRBV6-5
TGTGCCAGCAGCCGCGGGGGCCGGAATCAGCCCCAGCATTTT
CASSRGGRNQPQHF
>-|TRBD1|TRBJ2-7|TRBV2
TGTGCCAGCAGTGAGTCTCGGACAGGGGTCTACTACGAGCAGTACTTC
CASSESRTGVYYEQYF
>-|-|TRBJ1-5|TRBV29-1
TGCAGCGTCACGGACAGATACTATAGCAATCAGCCCCAGCATTTT
CSVTDRYYSNQPQHF
>once|-|TRBJ1-5|TRBV5-1
TGCGCCAGCAGCTTGGTAGGAGCCACTAATCAGCCCCAGCATTTT
CASSLVGATNQPQHF
>-|-|TRBJ2-6|TRBV19
TGTGCCAGTAGTATCGGCACGCCTGGGGCCAACGTCCTGACTTTC
CASSIGTPGANVLTF
>-|-|TRBJ2-7|TRBV19
TGTGCCAGTAGTATCGTGGGAGACGGGGCCTACGAGCAGTACTTC
CASSIVGDGAYEQYF
>once|-|TRBJ2-6|TRBV19
TGTGCCAGTAGTAAACAGTTTCCGGGACACCCCTCTGGGGCCAACGTCCTGACTTTC
CASSKQFPGHPSGANVLTF
>few|-|TRBJ2-7|TRBV18
TGTGCCAGCTCACCACAGGGAACCTACGAGCAGTACTTC
CASSPQGTYEQYF
>-|TRBD1|TRBJ2-7|TRBV25-1
TGTGCCAGCACTCGGACAGGGGGATTCTACGAGCAGTACTTC
CASTRTGGFYEQYF
>once|-|TRBJ2-6|TRBV19
TGTGCCAGTAGTACGAGGGAGACTGGGGCCAACGTCCTGACTTTC
CASSTRETGANVLTF
>-|-|TRBJ2-7|TRBV28
TGTGCCAGCAGCTCGCGAGGGCGCGGCTACGAGCAGTACTTC
CASSSRGRGYEQYF
>-|TRBD2|TRBJ2-2|TRBV18
TGTGCCAGCTCACCGACTAGCGGGACCGGGGAGCTGTTTTTT
CASSPTSGTGELFF
>-|-|TRBJ2-4|TRBV28
TGTGCCAGCAGTTTATTCGGGTTCAAAAACATTCAGTACTTC
CASSLFGFKNIQYF
>-|-|TRBJ2-3|TRBV10-3
TGTGCCATCAGTGAGTCGTGGGGGAGCTCAGATACGCAGTATTTT
CAISESWGSSDTQYF
>-|-|TRBJ2-3|TRBV18
TGTGCCAGCTCACCACCCGGTAGCCGGAGGGCCGGATATACGCAGTATTTT
CASSPPGSRRAGYTQYF
>-|TRBD2|TRBJ2-1|TRBV28
TGTGCCAGCAGTTTGGCTAGCGGGAGGGCCTACAATGAGCAGTTCTTC
CASSLASGRAYNEQFF
>-|TRBD1|TRBJ2-4|TRBV6-5
TGTGCCAGCAGTTACTCGCGGACAGGGGCCAATCAGTACTTC
CASSYSRTGANQYF
>-|TRBD2|TRBJ2-2|TRBV28
TGTGCCAGCAGCCCCCCTGGACTAGCGGGTCGAACCGGGGAGCTGTTTTTT
CASSPPGLAGRTGELFF
>-|-|TRBJ2-7|TRBV7-8
TGTGCCAGCAAGGGGGATGCCTACGAGCAGTACTTC
CASKGDAYEQYF
>-|-|TRBJ2-3|TRBV5-1
TGCGCCAGCAGCTTGGACACCCCTAGAGCAGATACGCAGTATTTT
CASSLDTPRADTQYF
>-|-|TRBJ2-7|TRBV5-8
TGTGCCAGCAGCTTCAGACTCATGGGGGGCGCACCCATCGTGGAGCAGTACTTC
CASSFRLMGGAPIVEQYF